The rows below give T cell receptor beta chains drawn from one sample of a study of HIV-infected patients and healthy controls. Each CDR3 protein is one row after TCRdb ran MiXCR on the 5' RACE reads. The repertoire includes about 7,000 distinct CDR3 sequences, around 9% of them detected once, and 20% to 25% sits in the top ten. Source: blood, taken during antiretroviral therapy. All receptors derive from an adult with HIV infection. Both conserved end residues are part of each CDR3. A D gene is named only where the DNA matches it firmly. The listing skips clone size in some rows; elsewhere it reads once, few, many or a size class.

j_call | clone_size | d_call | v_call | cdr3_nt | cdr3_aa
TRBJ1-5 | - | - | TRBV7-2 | TGTGCCAGCAGCTTTAAACAGGGTACGGGTCAGCCCCAGCATTTT | CASSFKQGTGQPQHF
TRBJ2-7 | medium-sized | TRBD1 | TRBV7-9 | TGTGCCAGCAGCTCAAAACCCACCGGGACAGATTACGAGCAGTACTTC | CASSSKPTGTDYEQYF
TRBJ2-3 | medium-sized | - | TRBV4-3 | TGCGCCAGCAGCCAAGAACCACACGGAGGCACAGATACGCAGTATTTT | CASSQEPHGGTDTQYF
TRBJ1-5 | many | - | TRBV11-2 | TGTGCCAGCAGCCCCATGGGGGGGCATCAGCCCCAGCATTTT | CASSPMGGHQPQHF
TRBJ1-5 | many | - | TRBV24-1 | TGTGCCACCAGTGATTTTCACTGGGGTCAGCCCCAGCATTTT | CATSDFHWGQPQHF
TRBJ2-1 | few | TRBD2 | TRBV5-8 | TGTGCCAGCAGCCCTTTTGGACTAGCGGGACACAATGAGCAGTTCTTC | CASSPFGLAGHNEQFF
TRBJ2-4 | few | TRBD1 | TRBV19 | TGTGCCAGTAGCAAATCGCAGGACAGGGTACGTCTAGCCAAAAACATTCAGTACTTC | CASSKSQDRVRLAKNIQYF
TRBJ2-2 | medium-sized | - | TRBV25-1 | TGTGCCAGCTCGGAGCTAGTTAACACCGGGGAGCTGTTTTTT | CASSELVNTGELFF
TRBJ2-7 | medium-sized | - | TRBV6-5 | TGTGCCAGCAGCCTAGGGGGGACGGTCTCCTACGAGCAGTACTTC | CASSLGGTVSYEQYF
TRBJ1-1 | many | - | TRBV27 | TGTGCCAGCAGGGAACAGACACCCGTAAACACTGAAGCTTTCTTT | CASREQTPVNTEAFF
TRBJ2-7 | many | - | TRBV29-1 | TGCAGCGTTGAAGTACGGGCCTACGAGCAGTACTTC | CSVEVRAYEQYF
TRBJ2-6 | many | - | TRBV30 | TGTGCCTGGATGGGGGGCTCGTTATCTGGGGCCAACGTCCTGACTTTC | CAWMGGSLSGANVLTF
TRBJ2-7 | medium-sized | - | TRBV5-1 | TGCGCCAGCAGCTTAAATTACGAGCAGTACTTC | CASSLNYEQYF
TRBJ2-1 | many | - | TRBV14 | TGTGCCAGCAGCCAAGACATCAGCCGCCGGCGCAATGAGCAGTTCTTC | CASSQDISRRRNEQFF
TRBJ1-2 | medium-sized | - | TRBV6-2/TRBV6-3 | TGTGCCAGCAACAAGGCTGGGTCTTCACGCTCGATGGCTAACTATGGCTACACCTTC | CASNKAGSSRSMANYGYTF
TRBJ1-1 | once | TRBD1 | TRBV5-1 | TGCGCCAGCAGCTTGCAGAGGGGGCTCCTGAACACTGAAGCTTTCTTT | CASSLQRGLLNTEAFF
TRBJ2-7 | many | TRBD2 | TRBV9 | TGTGCCAGCAGCCTAGCCGGACTAGCGGGGGGACCCTCCTACGAGCAGTACTTC | CASSLAGLAGGPSYEQYF
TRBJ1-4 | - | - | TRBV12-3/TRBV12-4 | TGTGCCAGCAACATATGGGGGCCTAGTGAAAAACTGTTTTTT | CASNIWGPSEKLFF
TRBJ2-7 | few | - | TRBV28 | TGTGCCAGCAGTTTAGTCAGCCAGGGGCCGGGGTACGAGCAGTACTTC | CASSLVSQGPGYEQYF
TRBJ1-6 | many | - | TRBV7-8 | TGTGCCAGCAGCTTGGGCCGACAGGTCACTTCACCCCTCCACTTT | CASSLGRQVTSPLHF
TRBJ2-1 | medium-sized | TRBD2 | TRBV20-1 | TGCAGTGCTGGGGGAACTAGCGGGACCAACAATGAGCAGTTCTTC | CSAGGTSGTNNEQFF
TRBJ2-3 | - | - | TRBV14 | TGTGCCAGCAGCCAAAGAGCGACGGATACGCAGTATTTT | CASSQRATDTQYF
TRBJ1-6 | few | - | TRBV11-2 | TGTGCCAGCAGCTTAGTGGGGGTCGGGGGTTCCGATTCACCCCTCCACTTT | CASSLVGVGGSDSPLHF
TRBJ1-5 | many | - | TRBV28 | TGTGCCAGCAGTTTTTGGGGGGTAGGGCGTAGCAATCAGCCCCAGCATTTT | CASSFWGVGRSNQPQHF
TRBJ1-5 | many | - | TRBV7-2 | TGTGCCAGCAGCTTGGGGAGGGGTGGTCAGCCCCAGCATTTT | CASSLGRGGQPQHF
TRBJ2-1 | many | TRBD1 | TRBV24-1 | TGTGCCACACAGGGGGCATACAATGAGCAGTTCTTC | CATQGAYNEQFF
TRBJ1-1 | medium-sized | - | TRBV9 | TGTGCCAGCAGCGACGGGGCGAACACTGAAGCTTTCTTT | CASSDGANTEAFF
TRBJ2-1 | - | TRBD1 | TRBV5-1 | TGCGCCAGCAGGGACAGGGTTGGGGGACTGGATGAGCAGTTCTTC | CASRDRVGGLDEQFF
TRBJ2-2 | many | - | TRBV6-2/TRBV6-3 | TGTGCCAGCAGTTACTATGGGACGGGCGCCGGGGAGCTGTTTTTT | CASSYYGTGAGELFF
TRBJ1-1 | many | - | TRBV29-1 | TGCAGCGCAAGGGGGGGGGGCGCGGTGAACACTGAAGCTTTCTTT | CSARGGGAVNTEAFF
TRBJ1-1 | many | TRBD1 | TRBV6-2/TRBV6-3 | TGTGCCAGCAGTCCAGTGGGACAGGGGGTAACTGAAGCTTTCTTT | CASSPVGQGVTEAFF
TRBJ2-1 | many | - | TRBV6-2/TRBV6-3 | TGTGCCAGCAGTTACTCGCAGGGTTGGGATGAGCAGTTCTTC | CASSYSQGWDEQFF
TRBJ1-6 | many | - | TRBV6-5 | TGTGCCAGCACCCCCCGTGGGCAGAGCCTCTATTCACCCCTCCACTTT | CASTPRGQSLYSPLHF
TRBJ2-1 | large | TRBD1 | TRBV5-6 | TGTGCCAGCAGCTTGGGGGACAGGGCCTACAATGAGCAGTTCTTC | CASSLGDRAYNEQFF
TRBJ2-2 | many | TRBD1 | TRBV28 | TGTGCCAGCAGTTTATATTCGGGACAGGGTTTCGGGGAGCTGTTTTTT | CASSLYSGQGFGELFF
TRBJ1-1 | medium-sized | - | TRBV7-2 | TGTGCCAGCAGCTTAGCCTCCAGTTGGAGGAACACTGAAGCTTTCTTT | CASSLASSWRNTEAFF
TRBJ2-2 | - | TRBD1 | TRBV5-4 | TGTGCCAGCAGCATACAGGGGGAAACCGGGGAGCTGTTTTTT | CASSIQGETGELFF
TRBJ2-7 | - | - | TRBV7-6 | TGTGCCAGCAGCTTACAACAGGGTTACGAGCAGTACTTC | CASSLQQGYEQYF
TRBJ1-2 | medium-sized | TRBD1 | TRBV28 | TGTGCCAGCAGAGACAGGGGGACTAACTATGGCTACACCTTC | CASRDRGTNYGYTF
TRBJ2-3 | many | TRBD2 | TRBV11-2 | TGTGCCAGCAGCTTAGATCCGCCTAGCGGGTGGGCATCCACAGATACGCAGTATTTT | CASSLDPPSGWASTDTQYF
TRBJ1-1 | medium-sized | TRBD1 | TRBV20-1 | TGCAGTGCCGGGACAGGGCGCACTGAAGCTTTCTTT | CSAGTGRTEAFF
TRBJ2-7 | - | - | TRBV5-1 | TGCGCCAGCAGCTCCACCGGGACTGAAGGGGTCGAGCAGTACTTC | CASSSTGTEGVEQYF
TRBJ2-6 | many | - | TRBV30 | TGTGCCTGGAGGGGCCGGAGGATAACCACCTCTGGGGCCAACGTCCTGACTTTC | CAWRGRRITTSGANVLTF
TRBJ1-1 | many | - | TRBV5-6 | TGTGCCAGCAGCTTGGGGCAGAAAGCTTTCTTT | CASSLGQKAFF
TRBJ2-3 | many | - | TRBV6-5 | TGTGCCAGCAGTTACGGGGAGGTGACGGCAGATACGCAGTATTTT | CASSYGEVTADTQYF
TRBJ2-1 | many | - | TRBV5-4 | TGTGCCAGCAGCGTATCCTACAATGAGCAGTTCTTC | CASSVSYNEQFF
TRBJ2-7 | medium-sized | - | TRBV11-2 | TGTGCCAGCAGCTTAGGCGGAGGGTTCGTGTACGAGCAGTACTTC | CASSLGGGFVYEQYF
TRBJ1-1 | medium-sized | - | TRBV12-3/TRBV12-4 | TGTGCCAGCAGTTTGTTTAGCACTGAAGCTTTCTTT | CASSLFSTEAFF